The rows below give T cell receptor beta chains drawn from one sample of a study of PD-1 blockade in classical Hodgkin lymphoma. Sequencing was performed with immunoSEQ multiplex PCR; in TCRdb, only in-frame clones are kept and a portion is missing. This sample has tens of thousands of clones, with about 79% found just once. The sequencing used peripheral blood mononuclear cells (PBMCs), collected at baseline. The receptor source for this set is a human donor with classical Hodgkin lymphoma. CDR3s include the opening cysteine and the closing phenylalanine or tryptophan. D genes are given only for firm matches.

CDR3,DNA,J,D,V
CASSQDLGLAGVKETQYF,TGTGCCAGCAGCCAAGATTTAGGACTAGCGGGAGTGAAGGAGACCCAGTACTTC,TRBJ2-5,TRBD2,TRBV14
CASSLDAGVTEAFF,TGCGCCAGCAGCTTGGACGCAGGGGTCACTGAAGCTTTCTTT,TRBJ1-1,.,TRBV5-1
CASSLGVSVSYEQYF,TGTGCCAGCAGCTTAGGGGTTAGCGTCTCCTACGAGCAGTACTTC,TRBJ2-7,.,TRBV7-8
CASTLSGRLYGYTF,TGTGCCAGCACCCTCTCGGGACGGCTCTATGGCTACACCTTC,TRBJ1-2,.,TRBV28
CASSSGLLNTEAFF,TGTGCCAGCAGTTCTGGACTTCTGAACACTGAAGCTTTCTTT,TRBJ1-1,.,TRBV6-6
CASSQDPLADTQYF,TGCGCCAGCAGCCAAGATCCATTAGCAGATACGCAGTATTTT,TRBJ2-3,.,TRBV4-1
CASSPGDGQFF,TGTGCCAGCAGCCCAGGTGATGGGCAGTTCTTC,TRBJ2-1,.,TRBV7-9
CASSFSVGQGDGYTF,TGTGCCAGCAGCTTCTCCGTCGGACAGGGGGATGGCTACACCTTC,TRBJ1-2,TRBD1,TRBV11-2
CASALEEEKLFF,TGTGCCAGCGCTCTGGAGGAGGAAAAACTGTTTTTT,TRBJ1-4,.,TRBV6-5
CASSYSTWEGDQPQHF,TGTGCCAGCAGTTACTCGACGTGGGAGGGTGATCAGCCCCAGCATTTT,TRBJ1-5,.,TRBV6-6
CARGDLASSYEQYF,TGCGCCAGGGGGGATTTAGCTAGCTCCTACGAGCAGTACTTC,TRBJ2-7,.,TRBV5-1